This TCR beta chain was recovered during a study of identical twins. The donor group consisted entirely of healthy Caucasians. Whole-study results and caveats: Fewer insertions marked abundant cord blood beta clonotypes; young adult naive trended weakly, memory not at all. A partial confounding effect on zero-insertion analyses could come from invariant MAIT and iNKT cells. Interpretation of the results relied on cross-sectional statistical analysis and not on following the same donors.

In TCRdb, the 5' RACE reads were re-called with MiXCR into one record per CDR3 protein. This repertoire shows hundreds of thousands of distinct CDR3 sequences, more than 6.5% found once; its top ten account for over 2%. This clonotype was seen ten or more times. Its target is unknown. The CDR3 has 15 residues. CDR1 is SQVTM, CDR2 ANQGSEA, per germline. Trimming removed 6 bases from V and 1 base from J; junction bases left unmatched: 4. The same sample was also studied in work on yellow fever vaccine responses in identical twins.

This sequence originates from a young woman in good health. V gene TRBV29-1 combines with J gene TRBJ2-4; the match to TRBD1 covers 12 bases. The sequencing sample was made of memory (CD45RO+) T cells sorted from blood. This chain's CDR3 is CSVTGQGAAKNIQYF. Here the CDR3 DNA reads TGCAGCGTAACGGGACAGGGGGCGGCCAAAAACATTCAGTACTTC.